The present entry profiles one T cell receptor (beta chain) with its context. There are many counts of this clonotype. The target of this receptor is not known. With a much larger clone just one base away, this may be a read error. This sample was taken from a study of immune aging and cytomegalovirus after organ transplant listed by TCRdb under 2021. Context from the whole study: All transplant recipients received three-drug immunosuppression with prednisone, tacrolimus, and mycophenolate. Study-level results and caveats: Large clones contained a bigger proportion of TEMRA cells, and over time the seven largest clones (around 2,000 cells) picked up aged and TEMRA cells and lost TCM cells. Since the sequencing data did not include a CD57 measurement, a conservative gene-based definition of aging was used in its place. Aged-phenotype cells increased post-transplant regardless of clone size, earlier in large clones (days 200-264) than small clones, following viremia.

The library was made by single-cell sequencing. Sequenced using an Illumina NovaSeq 6000. The BD Rhapsody Targeted mRNA and AbSeq Reagent Kit, in a microwell format, was used for cell capture and library preparation. The libraries included TCR, sample tags, AbSeq, and targeted mRNA from the Human T-Cell Expression Panel, along with custom TOX and TOX2 primers. Libraries were sequenced on an Illumina NovaSeq. Processing in the source paper ran as follows. The analysis covered 10468 cells in total, of which over 7,000 were CD8 T cells and around 4,000 were CD8 T cells with an identifiable TCR CDR3. The BD Rhapsody Targeted Analysis Pipeline, including V(D)J processing, was run on the Seven Bridges Genomics platform to process the raw data. Quality control, Sample Tag demultiplexing with Lex-BDSMK, clone identification with VDJ Explorer, and Seurat clustering were performed in SeqGeq 1.6.0. Clones making up <1% of CD8 T cells were classified as non-expanded, and clones making up >2.5% of the sample were classified as clonal expansions. Starting from the raw public reads, TCRdb applied fastp trimming at Q25, assembled clones with MiXCR and retained in-frame beta chains. Rows are unified per CDR3 protein, each entry keeping the most common DNA and genes. The V and J calls here are based on TCRdb, not the publication. This sample is represented by roughly 20,000 distinct CDR3 sequences; 35% to 40% of them were singletons. The top ten constitute approximately 26% of the sample.

The time point label for this specimen denotes: five sample-tagged time points from pre-transplant (day -1) to day 368 post-transplant, pooled. Thawed PBMC were stimulated for 12 hours with a CMV IE-1 overlapping peptide library without transport inhibitors. After being thawed and rested overnight, the cells were stimulated in R10 medium along with CD28/CD49d costimulation. The IE-1 peptide library was made up of 15-amino-acid peptides with 11-amino-acid overlaps. Samples from each time point were barcoded using BD Single-Cell Multiplexing Kit Sample Tags, then pooled and stained with oligo-conjugated anti-CD45RA and sorting antibodies. A BD FACSAria III was used to sort CMV-responsive CD8+CD137+ and CD4+CD154+ T cells at 4-way purity. Blood was drawn into EDTA vacutainers and was processed by Ficoll gradient within 1-24 hours. Trimming at the junction amounts to 5 bases on V and 0 bases on J, and the germline ends lie 10 bases apart. CDR1 and CDR2 are read off the germline V gene as SGHRS and YFSETQ. The CDR3 covers 14 residues, taking in both the cysteine and the phenylalanine. Here the CDR3 DNA is all that survives: 42 bases in frame from base 1.

The sample here was CMV peptide-activated CD4+ and CD8+ T cells sorted from blood, taken at five time points, pooled. What the cell subset or site label conveys for this sample: sorted CD8+CD137+ and CD4+CD154+ T cells after about 12 h CMV IE-1 peptide stimulation. The source is a female donor who had a heart transplant and CMV viremia. The chain was built from TRBV5-1 and TRBJ2-3; tentative D gene TRBD2, with 6 bases matching. In nucleotides, the sequence is TGCGCCAGCAGGGGCGGGATGAGCACAGATACGCAGTATTTT. Protein translation: CASRGGMSTDTQYF.